A single T cell receptor beta chain is shown here with its context. Its antigen specificity is not known. Base qualities are not provided; no much larger clone lies one nucleotide away. The data originate from a study of control samples from healthy donors and cancer patients (TCRdb year 2020). Library construction relied on the immunoSEQ multiplex PCR assay. Imported from immuneACCESS, the table was reduced by TCRdb to in-frame sequences with V and J called. These copies leave out some clones; in studies compared against another copy, an unresolved V gene accounts for under half, and the cause of the remainder is not known. The sample includes over 100,000 clones, with 75% to 90% observed a single time. The ten biggest clones cover 15% to 20% of the sample. Trimming takes 0 bases from V and 0 bases from J, and the germline ends sit 9 bases apart. Including the terminal cysteine and phenylalanine, the CDR3 comprises 15 residues. Just CDR3 DNA is preserved here, 45 bases in frame from base 1. According to the germline V gene, CDR1 reads SGDLS and CDR2 reads YYNGEE.

This clonotype originated in a woman between 50 and 59 years old in good health. The V and J genes are TRBV9 and TRBJ2-5; TRBD2 is a weak D gene call, 5 bases matching. What was sequenced was blood. The nucleotides are TGTGCCAGCAGCGTAGAGTCGGGGAACCAAGAGACCCAGTACTTC. Its protein product is CASSVESGNQETQYF.